A single sample is the source of the 32 T cell receptor beta chains below, sequenced in a study of T cell responses to AZD1222 COVID-19 vaccine. The table came from immunoSEQ multiplex PCR; TCRdb's copy has only in-frame clones and leaves some out. The sample carries 140,000 to 150,000 clones, 91% recorded once. Source: peripheral blood, taken 28 days after the second dose of the MenACWY control vaccine. The receptors derive from an adult who received the MenACWY meningococcal vaccine as a control.

The chain carries TRBV6-5 and TRBJ2-7; no firm D call. The CDR3 consists of 15 residues. Deletions cut 0 bases from V and 4 bases from J, with 13 bases between. Germline assignment: CDR1 MNHEY and CDR2 SVGAGI. CDR3 protein: CASSYSGNALYEQYF. CDR3 in DNA: TGTGCCAGCAGTTACTCAGGAAACGCCCTATACGAGCAGTACTTC.

The chain combines TRBV3-1 (or the pseudogene TRBV3-2) with TRBJ2-7; 9 bases are a match to TRBD1. The V and J ends lost 6 bases and 7 bases, in that order; junction bases with no gene match: 7. Germline CDR1 is LGHDT and CDR2 is YNNKEL (reference sequence). There are 13 residues in the CDR3. The CDR3 nucleotides are TGTGCCAGCAGTTCCACAGGGGGCGGAGAGCAGTACTTC. Translation gives CASSSTGGGEQYF.

The chain is built from TRBV2 and TRBJ1-2; D gene ambiguous. CDR3 size: 14 residues. Trimming removed 6 bases from V and 2 bases from J, with 13 bases in between. Germline V gene data show CDR1 as SNHLY and CDR2 as FYNNEI. CDR3 sequence reads: CASRDSIRNYGYTF. The CDR3, as DNA: TGTGCCAGCAGGGACTCAATACGAAACTATGGCTACACCTTC.

The rearrangement joins TRBV7-9 to TRBJ2-3, with TRBD2 matching over 11 bases. The V gene end was trimmed by 4 bases and the J gene end by 2 bases; junction bases not matched to a gene: 11. Germline lookup yields CDR1 SEHNR and CDR2 FQNEAQ (reference sequence). CDR3 length: 18 amino acids. This chain's CDR3 is CASSSRRLAGGSTDTQYF. The CDR3 DNA reads as TGTGCCAGCAGCTCCAGGCGGCTAGCGGGGGGTTCCACAGATACGCAGTATTTT. Based on the CDR3 plus reference TRBV7-9 and TRBJ2-3, the full variable domain is DTGVSQNPRHKITKRGQNVTFRCDPISEHNRLYWYRQTLGQGPEFLTYFQNEAQLEKSRLLSDRFSAERPKGSFSTLEIQRTEQGDSAMYLCASSSRRLAGGSTDTQYFGPGTRLTVL.

This clone was counted only a few times. V and J are TRBV7-2 and TRBJ2-2, with 12 bases that match TRBD2. The CDR3 consists of 19 residues. CDR1 and CDR2 from the germline V gene are SGHTA and FQGNSA. Trimming removed 4 bases from V and 0 bases from J; junction bases left unmatched: 9. In DNA, the CDR3 is TGTGCCAGCAGCTCAGGACTAGCGGGGACGCAACCGAACACCGGGGAGCTGTTTTTT. Translation gives CASSSGLAGTQPNTGELFF.

V is TRBV4-2 and J is TRBJ2-7; TRBD2 matches 7 bases. The CDR3 extends over 16 amino acids. V gave up 2 bases and J gave up 3 bases; unmatched junction bases: 10. The germline gives CDR1 LGHNA, CDR2 YNFKEQ. The CDR3 here is CASSQPGAGQGYEQYF. As DNA, the CDR3 is TGTGCCAGCAGCCAACCCGGAGCGGGGCAGGGCTACGAGCAGTACTTC.

The V and J genes are TRBV19 and TRBJ2-7; D not resolved. The V gene lost 4 bases and the J gene lost 1 base, with 14 bases spanning the gap. Germline CDR1 reads LNHDA; CDR2 reads SQIVND (reference sequence). The CDR3 spans 15 residues. In DNA form, the CDR3 reads TGTGCCAGTAGTACTTACCGTGGGGATTCCTACGAGCAGTACTTC. Its protein is CASSTYRGDSYEQYF.

Only one count was recorded for this clone. This chain connects TRBV2 to TRBJ1-1; D may be TRBD1 (5 bases). V was pared by 6 bases and J by 1 base, with 9 bases between. Per germline, CDR1 SNHLY and CDR2 FYNNEI. This CDR3 has 13 amino acids. Written as DNA, the CDR3 is TGTGCCAGCAGGAGGACACAGAACACTGAAGCTTTCTTT. Encoded protein: CASRRTQNTEAFF.

The gene calls are TRBV28 and TRBJ1-2; D remains ambiguous. CDR1 is MDHEN, CDR2 SYDVKM, per germline. The ends were cut back, 6 bases at V and 0 bases at J, with 14 bases in the middle. The CDR3 has 15 amino acids. The CDR3 sequence: CASSSGSSANYGYTF. Written as DNA, the CDR3 is TGTGCCAGCAGCTCCGGGTCCTCAGCTAACTATGGCTACACCTTC.

The rearrangement joins TRBV19 to TRBJ1-2; TRBD1 aligns across 7 bases. The CDR3 length is 15 residues. Germline lookup yields CDR1 LNHDA and CDR2 SQIVND (reference sequence). The ends lost 9 bases at V and 0 bases at J; junction bases unmatched: 10. CDR3 nucleotide sequence: TGTGCCAGAAATAACAGGGGTGGCACTAACTATGGCTACACCTTC. Amino acids: CARNNRGGTNYGYTF.

The V gene is TRBV6-5, the J gene TRBJ2-5; the match to TRBD1 covers 7 bases. J was trimmed by 2 bases and V by 4 bases; bases with no gene match: 4. This CDR3 has 14 amino acids. CDR1 MNHEY and CDR2 SVGAGI come from the germline V gene. The CDR3 bases are TGTGCCAGCAGTTTCTCGGGACAGCAAGAGACCCAGTACTTC. Translation: CASSFSGQQETQYF.

This chain connects TRBV6-2 or TRBV6-3 to TRBJ1-1, with D unclear. CDR3 length: 13 amino acids. Deletions cut 5 bases from V and 0 bases from J, with 7 bases between. Germline V lookup: CDR1 MNHEY, CDR2 SVGEGT. In nucleotides, the CDR3 is TGTGCCAGCAGTGAGATAATGAACACTGAAGCTTTCTTT. It specifies CASSEIMNTEAFF.

This clone was seen a handful of times. The rearrangement joins TRBV7-2 to TRBJ1-1, with no clear D. The V gene lost 0 bases and the J gene lost 2 bases, with 7 bases spanning the gap. The CDR3 extends over 14 amino acids. Germline loops: CDR1 SGHTA, CDR2 FQGNSA. CDR3 protein: CASSLALGNTEAFF. The CDR3 DNA reads TGTGCCAGCAGCTTAGCGCTGGGTAACACTGAAGCTTTCTTT. Looking up the rest from reference TRBV7-2 and TRBJ1-1 gives the full variable domain: GAGVSQSPSNKVTEKGKDVELRCDPISGHTALYWYRQSLGQGLEFLIYFQGNSAPDKSGLPSDRFSAERTGGSVSTLTIQRTQQEDSAVYLCASSLALGNTEAFFGQGTRLTVV.

This chain links TRBV29-1 with TRBJ1-2; D is undetermined. CDR1 SQVTM and CDR2 ANQGSEA come from the germline V gene. This CDR3 is 10 amino acids long. Trimming shortened V by 4 bases and J by 6 bases, and 6 bases separated the two germline ends. The CDR3 nucleotides are TGCAGCGTTGTTGATAATGGCTACACCTTC. Its translation: CSVVDNGYTF.

The V gene is TRBV28, the J gene TRBJ1-2; D ambiguous. The ends were cut back, 11 bases at V and 6 bases at J, with 16 bases in the middle. Looked up from germline, CDR1 is MDHEN and CDR2 is SYDVKM. This CDR3 spans 12 amino acids. The CDR3 protein is CASEEVGDGYTF. In nucleotides, the CDR3 is TGTGCCTCAGAGGAGGTCGGAGATGGCTACACCTTC.

The chain joins TRBV7-8 to TRBJ2-5; the D gene is possibly TRBD2 (6 bases). This CDR3 comprises 15 residues. V was cut by 5 bases and J by 5 bases, with 18 bases left in between. Germline loops: CDR1 SGHVS, CDR2 FQNEAQ. CDR3 sequence reads: CASSPPGPSGETQYF. The CDR3 bases are TGTGCCAGCAGCCCCCCGGGACCCAGCGGGGAGACCCAGTACTTC.

The chain combines TRBV7-2 with TRBJ1-2; D ambiguous. The CDR3 consists of 13 residues. V shed 2 bases and J shed 7 bases, with 11 bases lying between them. CDR1 and CDR2 (germline): SGHTA, FQGNSA. The CDR3 bases are TGTGCCAGCAGCTTAATGGCTTTAGGTGGCTACACCTTC. Translated, it gives CASSLMALGGYTF.

The V gene is TRBV7-2, the J gene TRBJ2-1, with 7 bases identical to TRBD2. V gave up 7 bases and J gave up 4 bases; unmatched junction bases: 7. This CDR3 is 14 amino acids long. Germline CDR1 is SGHTA and CDR2 is FQGNSA. The chain's CDR3 is CASTRRDYYNEQFF. CDR3 DNA: TGTGCCAGCACCAGACGGGACTATTACAATGAGCAGTTCTTC. Full variable domain (remainder filled in from reference TRBV7-2 and TRBJ2-1): GAGVSQSPSNKVTEKGKDVELRCDPISGHTALYWYRQSLGQGLEFLIYFQGNSAPDKSGLPSDRFSAERTGGSVSTLTIQRTQQEDSAVYLCASTRRDYYNEQFFGPGTRLTVL.

This clone was counted a single time. The chain recombines TRBV7-2 with TRBJ2-1, with D unresolved. Trimming stripped 4 bases from V and 8 bases from J, with 12 bases between. The V gene's germline CDR1 is SGHTA and CDR2 FQGNSA. The CDR3 consists of 13 residues. This chain's CDR3 is CASSSMGRDEQFF. CDR3 DNA sequence: TGTGCCAGCAGCTCCATGGGCCGGGATGAGCAGTTCTTC.

The V and J genes are TRBV28 and TRBJ1-2, with 7 positions matching TRBD1. The CDR3 contains 13 residues. The germline CDR1 and CDR2 sequences are MDHEN and SYDVKM. Trimming cost V 4 bases and J 9 bases; bases outside gene matches: 8. The CDR3 nucleotides read TGTGCCAGCAGTTCAGGGGACAGAGACCGCTACACCTTC. It yields the protein CASSSGDRDRYTF.

The V call is TRBV7-8, the J call TRBJ1-6; D is uncertain. Deletions cut 0 bases from V and 0 bases from J, with 9 bases between. In germline, CDR1 is SGHVS, CDR2 FQNEAQ. This CDR3 is 17 amino acids long. CDR3 DNA: TGTGCCAGCAGCTTAGCGCTAGGGAGCTCCTATAATTCACCCCTCCACTTT. It yields the protein CASSLALGSSYNSPLHF.

V usage is TRBV3-1 (or the pseudogene TRBV3-2) and J usage is TRBJ2-1; D ambiguous. The CDR3 runs to 18 residues. With 3 bases removed from V and 5 bases from J, the gap between germline ends came to 23 bases. Germline loops: CDR1 LGHDT, CDR2 YNNKEL (reference sequence). This CDR3 reads CASSHKRGRGTPHNEQFF. Here the CDR3 DNA reads TGTGCCAGCAGCCATAAGAGAGGCCGTGGCACCCCCCACAATGAGCAGTTCTTC.

This chain connects TRBV7-2 to TRBJ2-1; 12 bases line up with TRBD2. Germline V lookup: CDR1 SGHTA, CDR2 FQGNSA. The CDR3 sequence is 17 residues long. With V trimmed by 5 bases and J by 4 bases, 9 bases remained unmatched. The CDR3 spells CASSGPHGLAGYNEQFF. The CDR3 region has the DNA TGTGCCAGCAGCGGTCCTCACGGACTAGCGGGGTACAATGAGCAGTTCTTC.

The chain is built from TRBV10-3 and TRBJ2-5, with 7 bases matching TRBD1. The CDR3 runs to 14 residues. Germline V CDR1 and CDR2: ENHRY, SYGVKD. J gave up 3 bases and V 0 bases, and 1 base lay outside the gene matches. DNA of the CDR3: TGTGCCATCAGTGAGTCGGGGACAGAAGAGACCCAGTACTTC. It codes for CAISESGTEETQYF.

This rearrangement joins TRBV5-6 to TRBJ2-3; TRBD2 aligns across 12 bases. Trimming at V came to 0 bases and at J to 2 bases, leaving 4 bases not matched to a gene. The CDR3 loop spans 17 amino acids. Germline CDR1 SGHDT, CDR2 YYEEEE. CDR3 sequence: CASSLGLAGALTDTQYF. DNA for the CDR3: TGTGCCAGCAGCTTGGGACTAGCGGGAGCGCTCACAGATACGCAGTATTTT.

The V call is TRBV12-5, the J call TRBJ2-3; D is perhaps TRBD2 (6 bases). CDR1 and CDR2 (germline): LGHNT, FRNRAP. This CDR3 has 15 residues. With 8 bases removed from V and 5 bases from J, the gap between germline ends came to 20 bases. This chain's CDR3 is CASTPGGGTRDTQYF. CDR3 nucleotide sequence: TGTGCTAGTACCCCCGGCGGCGGGACGAGAGATACGCAGTATTTT.

The gene calls are TRBV28 and TRBJ1-2; TRBD1 is a possible D gene (6 bases). In germline, CDR1 is MDHEN, CDR2 SYDVKM. The CDR3 is made up of 12 amino acids. The ends were cut back, 5 bases at V and 7 bases at J, with 11 bases in the middle. This CDR3 is CASSLQGTGYTF. The CDR3 bases are TGTGCCAGCAGTCTACAGGGTACTGGCTACACCTTC.

This chain connects TRBV29-1 to TRBJ2-7, with 7 bases fitting TRBD1. The CDR3 runs 13 residues. The ends lost 3 bases at V and 3 bases at J; junction bases unmatched: 5. The germline V gene has CDR1 SQVTM and CDR2 ANQGSEA. The CDR3 DNA is TGCAGCGTTGAGAGCAGGGGGAACTACGAGCAGTACTTC. Translation: CSVESRGNYEQYF.

This clone came up once. V usage is TRBV10-1 and J usage is TRBJ2-1; D possibly corresponds to TRBD2 (7 bases). V was trimmed by 5 bases and J by 3 bases, leaving 11 bases between them. Per germline, CDR1 WNHNN and CDR2 SYGVQD (reference sequence). The CDR3 length is 14 residues. The CDR3 DNA follows: TGCGCCAGCAGTAGCGGGACAATCTACAATGAGCAGTTCTTC. Residues: CASSSGTIYNEQFF.

V usage is TRBV21-1 and J usage is TRBJ2-3; the tabulated D call, TRBD2, remains unverified against the DNA. TRBV21-1 is tagged as a pseudogene. There are 16 residues in the CDR3. Written as DNA, the CDR3 is TGTGCCAGCAGCGGCGGGACTAGCGGGGACACAGATACGCAGTATTTT. Translated: CASSGGTSGDTDTQYF.

V and J are TRBV6-5 and TRBJ2-7; 9 bases line up with TRBD1. V lost 6 bases and J lost 4; bases outside the gene matches: 10. Germline V CDR1 and CDR2: MNHEY, SVGAGI. This CDR3 comprises 15 residues. CDR3 region: CASSHGEDRGYEQYF. Here the CDR3 DNA reads TGTGCCAGCAGCCACGGCGAGGACAGGGGATACGAGCAGTACTTC.

V usage is TRBV6-5 and J usage is TRBJ2-7; D is perhaps TRBD1 (5 bases). This CDR3 has 13 residues. V was clipped by 5 bases and J by 2 bases, with 10 bases between them. Germline CDR1 is MNHEY and CDR2 is SVGAGI. CDR3 protein: CASSRTRAYEQYF. CDR3 nucleotide sequence: TGTGCCAGCAGTCGGACAAGAGCCTACGAGCAGTACTTC.